The clone carrying this T cell receptor (beta chain) was observed many times. What it binds is not known. Losses at the gene ends were 6 bases for V and 2 bases for J; bases not matched to a gene: 7. The CDR3 totals 14 residues. Germline-derived CDR1 and CDR2 are MDHEN and SYDVKM. Individuals who donated were healthy Caucasians from Russia aged 6 to 90. Primers used in a second PCR of about 7 to 12 cycles were a sample-barcoded 5' primer and a J-beta primer mix. MiXCR, run by TCRdb on the 5' RACE reads, gives a single entry per CDR3 protein. The profile covers about 640,000 distinct CDR3 sequences, with less than 45% appearing a single time and around 32% taken by the ten largest. The entry originates in a study of blood T cells in healthy people across ages. Study conclusions and caveats: Per million T cells, TCR beta diversity dropped roughly linearly as age increased.

The chain couples TRBV28 to TRBJ2-7, with TRBD1 matching 7 bases. The source of this sequence is a man older than 75 in good health. Sample: blood. The chain's CDR3 is CASRGTAGTYEQYF. The CDR3 DNA reads TGTGCCAGCAGAGGGACAGCCGGTACCTACGAGCAGTACTTC.